This T cell receptor beta chain was documented in a study of blood T cell repertoires in COVID-19. Study overall: Specimens from acute and convalescent COVID-19 originated in the United States, Italy and Spain. Sources were T cells, B-cell-depleted T cells, or PBMCs; the material itself was cDNA or gDNA.

Per the original data handling: Amplifying reference gene primers gave estimates of nucleated cell counts. Assay: immunoSEQ multiplex PCR; the TCRdb copy retains only in-frame clones and omits some. The DNA gave D and trimming, while V, J and clone size come from that table. Of around 79,000 clones listed, around 83% were seen once; the top ten hold 5.5% to 7.5%. Germline V gives CDR1 LGHDT, CDR2 YNNKEL (reference sequence). Trimming at V came to 4 bases and at J to 3 bases, leaving 7 bases not matched to a gene. CDR3 size: 15 residues. The material sequenced was peripheral blood. The sequence was obtained from a woman between 55 and 75 years old with acute or convalescent COVID-19. The rearrangement joins TRBV3-1 (or the pseudogene TRBV3-2) to TRBJ2-7; 9 bases are a match to TRBD1. The CDR3 is CASSRGQGLGYEQYF. CDR3 nucleotides: TGTGCCAGCAGCCGGGGACAGGGCTTGGGCTACGAGCAGTACTTC.